The rows below give T cell receptor beta chains drawn from one sample of a study of shared clonotypes between healthy human individuals. The data were produced by immunoSEQ multiplex PCR, yet TCRdb's version contains in-frame clones alone and is incomplete. Of about 1.5 million clones in the sample, around 97% are singletons; the top ten hold more than 0.9%. The sequencing sample was made of naive CD4+ T cells sorted from blood. These receptors all stem from a man aged 25-45 years in good health. Each CDR3 is given with its conserved first and last residue. A D gene is named only where the DNA matches it firmly. Only some rows state a clone size, as once, few, many or a class for expanded clones.

cdr3_nt cdr3_aa j_call clone_size v_call d_call
TGTGCCAGCGGCTTAACGGACGCCGGGGAGCTGTTTTTT CASGLTDAGELFF TRBJ2-2 once TRBV7-9 NA
TGTGCCAGCAGCCCGGTGGCTAATAGCAATCAGCCCCAGCATTTT CASSPVANSNQPQHF TRBJ1-5 NA TRBV7-2 NA
TGCGCCAGCACTAACGACCCGCGCACTGAAGCTTTCTTT CASTNDPRTEAFF TRBJ1-1 NA TRBV5-1 NA
TGTGCCAGCAGCCCCGGTGGACGTGAGACCCAGTACTTC CASSPGGRETQYF TRBJ2-5 few TRBV11-3 NA
TGTGCCAGCAACCGTCCAGATTTCTTAGCGGGACCGGCCAAAAACATTCAGTACTTC CASNRPDFLAGPAKNIQYF TRBJ2-4 NA TRBV7-2 TRBD2
TGTGCCAGTGGGACAGGGGGCCCCCAGGCCCAGTACTTC CASGTGGPQAQYF TRBJ2-5 NA TRBV5-4 TRBD1
TGTGCCAGCAGCGAAAATAATCAGCCCCAGCATTTT CASSENNQPQHF TRBJ1-5 few TRBV11-2 NA
TGTGCCAGCAAAGGCAGTCTTTTGAACACTGAAGCTTTCTTT CASKGSLLNTEAFF TRBJ1-1 NA TRBV27 NA
TGTGCCAGCAGAGTCGTAGGGGATGAAAAACTGTTTTTT CASRVVGDEKLFF TRBJ1-4 NA TRBV6-1 NA
TGTGCCAGTAGTGTCGTACCAGGGGCCGCGAACACTGAAGCTTTCTTT CASSVVPGAANTEAFF TRBJ1-1 NA TRBV19 NA
TGTGCCAGCAGCTTCAGGGCGGGATCGGGTTTAAGGGAGCAGTACTTC CASSFRAGSGLREQYF TRBJ2-7 NA TRBV11-2 NA
TGCGCCAGCAGCCACAGAAGTTTCAATCAGCCCCAGCATTTT CASSHRSFNQPQHF TRBJ1-5 NA TRBV4-1 NA
TGCAGTGCTAGAGTGGGCTACGAGCAGTACTTC CSARVGYEQYF TRBJ2-7 NA TRBV20-1 NA
TGTGCCAGCAGCACACAGGGGGCTGGGGCGTACGAGCAGTACTTC CASSTQGAGAYEQYF TRBJ2-7 NA TRBV7-9 TRBD1
TGTGCCAGCAGTTACTCTCGCAACACTGAAGCTTTCTTT CASSYSRNTEAFF TRBJ1-1 NA TRBV6-5 NA
TGTGCCAGCAGCACCGGGACAGCTTACCAAGAGACCCAGTACTTC CASSTGTAYQETQYF TRBJ2-5 NA TRBV25-1 TRBD1
TGTGCCAGCACCATAACATCGGGGGAAGCTTTCTTT CASTITSGEAFF TRBJ1-1 NA TRBV6-4 NA
TGTGCCAGCAGTGGAGGGAGAGGGGCCAACGTCCTGACTTTC CASSGGRGANVLTF TRBJ2-6 NA TRBV2 NA
TGTGCCAGCTCCCCCTCGGTTGGGTTAGGGAGCAATCAGCCCCAGCATTTT CASSPSVGLGSNQPQHF TRBJ1-5 NA TRBV18 NA
TGTGCCAGCAGTGAAACGGGCAGGATGAACTATGGCTACACCTTC CASSETGRMNYGYTF TRBJ1-2 NA TRBV6-1 NA
TGTGCCAGCAGCCTTCGGACAGGGGGGGATACGCAGTATTTT CASSLRTGGDTQYF TRBJ2-3 NA TRBV5-4 TRBD1
TGTGCCAGCAGCCCTTCAATTTACAATGAGCAGTTCTTC CASSPSIYNEQFF TRBJ2-1 NA TRBV9 NA
TGCGCCAGCAGCCAAGTGACTAGCGGGAGGGGGACCGGGGAGCTGTTTTTT CASSQVTSGRGTGELFF TRBJ2-2 NA TRBV4-3 TRBD2
TGTGCCAGCAGTTTATTCACGGGGGCGGGAGGTGAGACCCAGTACTTC CASSLFTGAGGETQYF TRBJ2-5 NA TRBV28 TRBD2
TGTGCCAGCAGCGTAGTGGGTTGGGGTCGCGGGGAGCTGTTTTTT CASSVVGWGRGELFF TRBJ2-2 NA TRBV9 NA
TGTGCCAGCAGCTTCGGCCGGCGGACCTACGAGCAGTACTTC CASSFGRRTYEQYF TRBJ2-7 NA TRBV5-6 NA
TGTGCCAGCTCACCACCAGACCAAGAGACCCAGTACTTC CASSPPDQETQYF TRBJ2-5 NA TRBV18 NA
TGTGCCAGCAGTTACGGTGGCAGCCTGGGTTTACTGTTTTTT CASSYGGSLGLLFF TRBJ1-4 few TRBV6-5 NA
TGTGCCAGCAGCATGCCCGCCGGGCGGGAGGTACGGGCGAACACCGGGGAGCTGTTTTTT CASSMPAGREVRANTGELFF TRBJ2-2 NA TRBV7-8 TRBD2
TGTGCCAGCAGCTTCATTAGGACTAGCGGGAACTCCTACGAGCAGTACTTC CASSFIRTSGNSYEQYF TRBJ2-7 NA TRBV7-9 TRBD2
TGCGCCAGCAGCCTTACGGGACTATCCTACGAGCAGTACTTC CASSLTGLSYEQYF TRBJ2-7 NA TRBV5-1 TRBD2
TGTGCCAGCAGGAGGGTGGGTCAGCCCCAGCATTTT CASRRVGQPQHF TRBJ1-5 NA TRBV27 NA
TGTGCCAGTAGTATACCCCACTCCTCCGAGCAGTACTTC CASSIPHSSEQYF TRBJ2-7 NA TRBV19 NA
TGTGCCAGCAGTTCTCCCCTCCTACTAGCGGCCATGAATGAGCAGTTCTTC CASSSPLLLAAMNEQFF TRBJ2-1 NA TRBV28 TRBD2
TGTGCCAGCAGCCAAAGAACGGGACTAGCGACTTATACGCAGTATTTT CASSQRTGLATYTQYF TRBJ2-3 NA TRBV14 TRBD2
TGTGCCAGCAGCGTAAGCACAGATACGCAGTATTTT CASSVSTDTQYF TRBJ2-3 NA TRBV7-9 NA
TGTGCCAGCAGCTTTTCGGACAGGGGGGACTACACCTTC CASSFSDRGDYTF TRBJ1-2 NA TRBV5-6 TRBD1